Shown below are 29 T cell receptor beta chains from a single sample sequenced in a study of blood T cells in healthy people across ages. A second PCR, run for about 7 to 11 cycles, used a sample-barcoded 5' primer plus a J-beta primer mix. MiXCR, run by TCRdb on the 5' RACE reads, gives a single entry per CDR3 protein. The repertoire has about 600,000 distinct CDR3 sequences, roughly 48% of them found once; the top ten carry 20% to 25%. The sample taken for sequencing was blood. These receptors were collected from a man older than 75 in good health.

This clonotype was detected only a few times. The chain employs TRBV5-1 and TRBJ1-1; D may be TRBD1 (5 bases). Trimming cost V 3 bases and J 3 bases, with 12 bases left between them. CDR1 and CDR2 (germline): SGHRS, YFSETQ. The CDR3 runs 14 residues. This CDR3 is CASSSGTRYTEAFF. For the CDR3, the DNA is TGCGCCAGCAGCTCGGGGACGCGGTACACTGAAGCTTTCTTT.

The chain combines TRBV7-2 with TRBJ2-5; TRBD2 matches 7 bases. The germline V gene encodes CDR1 SGHTA and CDR2 FQGNSA. Trimming took 0 bases from V and 5 from J; bases not matched to a gene: 6. The CDR3 is 15 residues long. The CDR3 loop reads CASSLADGGWETQYF. The CDR3 DNA follows: TGTGCCAGCAGCTTAGCGGACGGGGGGTGGGAGACCCAGTACTTC. The variable domain in full, completed from reference TRBV7-2 and TRBJ2-5, reads GAGVSQSPSNKVTEKGKDVELRCDPISGHTALYWYRQSLGQGLEFLIYFQGNSAPDKSGLPSDRFSAERTGGSVSTLTIQRTQQEDSAVYLCASSLADGGWETQYFGPGTRLLVL.

The gene calls are TRBV20-1 and TRBJ2-3, with a weak D call TRBD1 (6 bases). The CDR3 runs 11 residues. Deletions cut 6 bases from V and 6 bases from J, with 10 bases between. CDR1 DFQATT and CDR2 SNEGSKA come from the germline V gene (reference sequence). CDR3 in amino acids: CSADQGDTQYF. CDR3 nucleotide sequence: TGCAGTGCGGACCAGGGGGATACGCAGTATTTT.

This clonotype has only one observation. The chain recombines TRBV2 with TRBJ1-2, with D possibly TRBD1 on 6 matching bases. Germline CDR1 and CDR2: SNHLY and FYNNEI. Trimming left V 1 base short and J 6 bases short, with 12 bases between. The CDR3 spans 14 residues. CDR3 loop: CASSEGTALNGYTF. The CDR3 DNA reads TGTGCCAGCAGTGAAGGGACAGCCTTAAATGGCTACACCTTC.

This clonotype was recorded only once. The chain joins TRBV9 to TRBJ2-3; possible D gene TRBD2, 7 bases. Trimming took off 0 bases at V and 0 bases at J, with 14 bases between the two ends. The length of the CDR3 is 17 residues. Germline CDR1 is SGDLS and CDR2 is YYNGEE. The CDR3 is CASSVGAGTRSTDTQYF. The CDR3 region has the DNA TGTGCCAGCAGCGTAGGAGCGGGGACAAGGAGCACAGATACGCAGTATTTT.

This clonotype is a singleton in its sample. The chain recombines TRBV28 with TRBJ2-1; weak D call: TRBD2 (6 bases). From germline, CDR1 is MDHEN and CDR2 SYDVKM. The CDR3 has 16 amino acids. The V end lost 0 bases, the J end lost 0 bases, and 9 bases lay between the germline ends. The DNA of the CDR3 is TGTGCCAGCAGTTTATGGGGGAGGACCTCCTACAATGAGCAGTTCTTC. Protein sequence: CASSLWGRTSYNEQFF.

Many counts were recorded for this clonotype. The V and J genes are TRBV5-1 and TRBJ2-3; 10 nucleotides match TRBD2. V was clipped by 4 bases and J by 2 bases; unmatched bases: 7. Germline V CDR1 and CDR2: SGHRS, YFSETQ. The length of the CDR3 is 16 residues. This chain's CDR3 is CASSPGLAEFTDTQYF. CDR3 bases: TGCGCCAGCAGCCCCGGACTAGCGGAGTTCACAGATACGCAGTATTTT.

This clonotype has a count of ten or more. This chain joins TRBV6-6 and TRBJ2-7; D call uncertain. Trimming took 6 bases from V and 3 from J, leaving 15 bases between them. Germline-derived CDR1 and CDR2 are MNHNY and SVGAGI (reference sequence). The CDR3 consists of 14 residues. This CDR3 reads CASRAGSFLYEQYF. The CDR3 coding sequence is TGTGCCAGCAGAGCCGGGTCCTTCCTCTACGAGCAGTACTTC.

This rearrangement joins TRBV12-3 or TRBV12-4 to TRBJ1-5, with 7 bases fitting TRBD1. The CDR3 is 14 residues long. The J segment lost 10 bases and the V segment lost 8 bases, leaving 14 bases of the junction unmatched. The DNA for the CDR3 is TGTGCCAGCCGAAGATCGACAGGGCGGAACCCCCAGCATTTT. This gives the protein CASRRSTGRNPQHF.

The chain recombines TRBV24-1 with TRBJ2-1; D call uncertain. The CDR3 totals 11 residues. Per the germline V gene, CDR1 is KGHDR and CDR2 is SFDVKD. V lost 1 base and J 10 bases, leaving 4 bases between the germline ends. DNA of the CDR3: TGTGCCACCAGTGATTTAGGGGAGCAGTTCTTC. Its translation: CATSDLGEQFF.

This clonotype was seen a handful of times. The chain joins TRBV20-1 to TRBJ2-3, with D perhaps TRBD2 (7 bases). The CDR3 covers 14 residues. V lost 3 bases and J 4 bases, leaving 14 bases between the germline ends. Germline V gene data show CDR1 as DFQATT and CDR2 as SNEGSKA (reference sequence). In nucleotides, the CDR3 is TGCAGTGCTAGCTGGGGGGGGGCACCAGATACGCAGTATTTT. It yields the protein CSASWGGAPDTQYF.

The count of this clonotype is one. The chain joins TRBV29-1 to TRBJ2-3, with TRBD1 identical over 9 bases. The V segment lost 3 bases and the J segment 3 bases; nucleotides outside the gene matches: 16. The germline gives CDR1 SQVTM, CDR2 ANQGSEA. This CDR3 has 18 amino acids. CDR3 in amino acids: CSVEGQGTHAFGTDTQYF. In nucleotides, the CDR3 is TGCAGCGTTGAGGGACAGGGAACCCATGCGTTTGGTACAGATACGCAGTATTTT.

The chain uses TRBV29-1 and TRBJ1-1, with 7 bases that match TRBD1. Losses at the gene ends were 6 bases for V and 6 bases for J; bases not matched to a gene: 10. Looked up from germline, CDR1 is SQVTM and CDR2 is ANQGSEA. The CDR3 runs 13 residues. The CDR3 coding sequence is TGCAGCGTCGTCAGGGGGGTGTGGGCTGAAGCTTTCTTT. Amino acid sequence: CSVVRGVWAEAFF. Complete variable domain (other parts from reference TRBV29-1 and TRBJ1-1): SAVISQKPSRDICQRGTSLTIQCQVDSQVTMMFWYRQQPGQSLTLIATANQGSEATYESGFVIDKFPISRPNLTFSTLTVSNMSPEDSSIYLCSVVRGVWAEAFFGQGTRLTVV.

In the case of this clonotype: Germline and junction disagree at one end, which may indicate a read error. The rearrangement joins TRBV12-3 or TRBV12-4 to TRBJ2-4; TRBD2 matches at 12 bases. The DNA end is a closer match to TRBJ2-7, so the J assignment may be wrong. CDR3 length equals 15 residues. This CDR3 reads CASSRTSGGFYEQYF. Written as DNA, the CDR3 is TGCGCCAGCAGTCGAACTAGCGGGGGGTTCTACGAGCAGTACTTC.

This chain joins TRBV15 and TRBJ2-3; 10 bases map to TRBD2. The trim removed 1 base at V and 0 bases at J, leaving 7 bases unmatched. There are 18 residues in the CDR3. From germline, CDR1 is LNHNV and CDR2 YYDKDF (reference sequence). As DNA, the CDR3 is TGTGCCACCAGCAGAGGTGGTACTAGCGGGACAAGCACAGATACGCAGTATTTT. It encodes CATSRGGTSGTSTDTQYF.

This chain joins TRBV5-8 and TRBJ2-3; a possible D gene is TRBD2 (6 bases). Trimming took 0 bases from V and 4 from J, leaving 15 bases between them. CDR1 SGHTS and CDR2 YDEGEE come from the germline V gene. There are 16 residues in the CDR3. DNA for the CDR3: TGTGCCAGCAGCTTGGCCCCGCGACTAGACGCAGATACGCAGTATTTT. This gives the protein CASSLAPRLDADTQYF. The full variable domain, with the rest looked up from reference TRBV5-8 and TRBJ2-3, is EAGVTQSPTHLIKTRGQQATLRCSPISGHTSVYWYQQALGLGLQFLLWYDEGEERNRGNFPPRFSGRQFPNYSSELNVNALELEDSALYLCASSLAPRLDADTQYFGPGTRLTVL.

The J gene is TRBJ2-2, the V gene TRBV6-5, with 9 nucleotides matching TRBD1. The CDR3 length is 15 residues. Per the germline V gene, CDR1 is MNHEY and CDR2 is SVGAGI. V shed 3 bases and J 6 bases; nucleotides not matched to a gene: 5. The CDR3 spells CASSYWTGVAGELFF. The CDR3 nucleotides are TGTGCCAGCAGTTATTGGACAGGGGTGGCCGGGGAGCTGTTTTTT.

CDR3 in amino acids: CASSTSSGIGEQYF. For the CDR3, the DNA is TGTGCCAGCAGTACATCTAGCGGGATAGGCGAGCAGTACTTC. The gene calls are TRBV2 and TRBJ2-7; TRBD2 aligns across 9 bases. This CDR3 is built from 14 residues. V was clipped by 5 bases and J by 6 bases; unmatched bases: 8. In germline, CDR1 is SNHLY, CDR2 FYNNEI.

The V gene is TRBV20-1, the J gene TRBJ2-3, with a tentative D call TRBD1 (7 bases). Germline V gives CDR1 DFQATT, CDR2 SNEGSKA (reference sequence). The CDR3 contains 14 residues. Trimming took 5 bases from V and 3 from J, leaving 15 bases between them. The CDR3 region is CSAPRAGGTDTQYF. In nucleotides, the CDR3 is TGCAGTGCTCCGCGGGCAGGGGGGACAGATACGCAGTATTTT.

This chain uses TRBV20-1 with TRBJ2-1; 9 bases fit TRBD2. The CDR3 is made up of 16 amino acids. The junction had 16 bases not matched to a gene; V was cut back by 6 bases and J by 7 bases. Germline CDR1 DFQATT, CDR2 SNEGSKA (reference sequence). For the CDR3, the DNA is TGCAGTGCCCGTGGTCTCGGCGGGGGGGCTCTGAATGAGCAGTTCTTC. Its protein product is CSARGLGGGALNEQFF.

The chain carries TRBV6-4 and TRBJ2-3, with D possibly TRBD2 on 6 matching bases. The CDR3 is 15 residues long. Per germline, CDR1 MRHNA and CDR2 SNTAGT. Trimming cost V 6 bases and J 2 bases, with 15 bases left between them. The CDR3 nucleotides are TGTGCCAGCAGCCCCCAAGCGGGTTACACAGATACGCAGTATTTT. Translating gives CASSPQAGYTDTQYF.

The chain carries TRBV6-2 or TRBV6-3 and TRBJ1-1; D is unresolved. Looked up from germline, CDR1 is MNHEY and CDR2 is SVGEGT. Trimming removed 2 bases at V and 10 bases at J, with 8 bases between. The CDR3 loop spans 11 amino acids. CDR3 nucleotides: TGTGCCAGCAGTTACAGGAGCTTAGCTTTCTTT. Translating it yields CASSYRSLAFF.

The gene calls are TRBV20-1 and TRBJ1-2, with 10 bases fitting TRBD1. V lost 0 bases to trimming and J lost 5 bases; unmatched junction nucleotides: 6. Germline V lookup: CDR1 DFQATT, CDR2 SNEGSKA (reference sequence). The CDR3 totals 15 residues. The CDR3 reads CSARDWDRGEYGYTF. CDR3 in DNA: TGCAGTGCTAGAGACTGGGACAGGGGAGAGTATGGCTACACCTTC.

The chain carries TRBV29-1 and TRBJ2-5; D may be TRBD1 (5 bases). Trimming stripped 2 bases from V and 11 bases from J, with 21 bases between. Germline V gene sequence: CDR1 SQVTM, CDR2 ANQGSEA. This CDR3 spans 14 amino acids. The CDR3 loop is CSVERNLAGNEQYF. The CDR3 nucleotides are TGCAGCGTTGAACGCAATCTCGCAGGGAATGAGCAGTACTTC.

The chain couples TRBV21-1 to TRBJ2-7; the table's D gene call, TRBD1, was not cross checked with the DNA. TRBV21-1 is a listed pseudogene. The CDR3 is made up of 13 amino acids. CDR3 DNA sequence: TGTGCCAGCACCCGGGGGGCAGCCTACGAGCAGTACTTC. This sequence encodes CASTRGAAYEQYF.

The chain is built from TRBV18 and TRBJ1-6; D is unresolved. The CDR3 is made up of 13 amino acids. Trimming cost V 5 bases and J 7 bases, with 9 bases left between them. The germline CDR1 and CDR2 sequences are KGHSH and LQKENI. The CDR3 DNA sequence: TGTGCCAGCTCAGGGTCGGCAAATTCACCCCTCCACTTT. It specifies CASSGSANSPLHF.

The rearrangement joins TRBV3-1 to TRBJ1-1, with 7 bases that match TRBD1. Germline V gives CDR1 LGHDT, CDR2 YNNKEL (reference sequence). The CDR3 sequence is 15 residues long. V shed 6 bases, J shed 1 base, and the junction held 8 bases outside the gene matches. The CDR3 bases are TGTGCCAGCAGTCACAGGGGCCGCGGGAACACTGAAGCTTTCTTT. This gives the protein CASSHRGRGNTEAFF.

Here the CDR3 reads CASSQVGGGGQSEQFF. The CDR3 nucleotides are TGTGCCAGCAGCCAAGTCGGCGGGGGGGGACAAAGTGAGCAGTTCTTC. V gene TRBV3-1 combines with J gene TRBJ2-1; 9 nucleotides match TRBD2. Germline-derived CDR1 and CDR2 are LGHDT and YNNKEL (reference sequence). The CDR3 extends over 16 amino acids. With 1 base clipped from V and 9 bases from J, the junction kept 10 bases outside the gene matches.

The V and J genes are TRBV10-2 and TRBJ2-3; D is possibly TRBD2 (6 bases). V lost 7 bases, J lost 2 bases, and 13 bases lay in between. This CDR3 spans 14 amino acids. The germline V gene encodes CDR1 WSHSY and CDR2 SAAADI. CDR3 bases: TGCGCCAGCATCCCTCGGGGGACCACAGATACGCAGTATTTT. Translating it yields CASIPRGTTDTQYF.